This is a list of T cell receptor beta chains from one sample in a study of early T cells in non-severe SARS-CoV-2 infection. Using its own MiXCR run on the 5' RACE reads, TCRdb lists one record per CDR3 protein. The table has 30,000 to 40,000 distinct CDR3 sequences, roughly 4.5% seen once. Sequenced material: whole blood. Source of these receptors: an adult who was a healthcare worker with PCR-confirmed SARS-CoV-2 infection or an uninfected control (not recorded which). The CDR3 runs from the conserved cysteine through the conserved F or W. A D gene is named only where the DNA matches it firmly. Size is stated for part of the rows, as once, few or many counts, or as a class when the clone is expanded.

abundance,j_gene,d_gene,v_gene,CDR3aa,CDR3nt
.,TRBJ2-5,.,TRBV7-9,CATTRLTVQETQCF,TGTGCCACCACTCGGTTGACCGTCCAAGAGACCCAGTGCTTC
many,TRBJ2-1,TRBD1,TRBV6-6,CATYARTGAVNEQFF,TGTGCCACGTATGCCCGGACAGGGGCCGTCAATGAGCAGTTCTTC
many,TRBJ2-1,TRBD1,TRBV6-6,CASRTGTGGNEQFF,TGTGCCAGCAGGACCGGGACAGGAGGGAATGAGCAGTTCTTC
.,TRBJ1-2,TRBD1,TRBV12-3/TRBV12-4,CASSWTGITNGYTF,TGTGCCAGCAGTTGGACAGGAATAACTAATGGCTACACCTTC
many,TRBJ1-2,TRBD1,TRBV7-2,CASSLEDRADGYTF,TGTGCCAGCAGCTTAGAGGACAGGGCAGATGGCTACACCTTC
many,TRBJ1-5,TRBD1,TRBV7-9,CASSFTGDQPQHF,TGTGCCAGCAGCTTCACAGGGGATCAGCCCCAGCATTTT
many,TRBJ2-7,.,TRBV6-2/TRBV6-3,CASSYTAGAEQYF,TGTGCCAGCAGTTACACGGCGGGGGCCGAGCAGTACTTC
many,TRBJ2-3,.,TRBV5-1,CASSLPSGETDTQYF,TGCGCCAGCAGCTTGCCCTCAGGGGAGACAGATACGCAGTATTTT
many,TRBJ1-1,.,TRBV7-9,CASSLKHEAFF,TGTGCCAGCAGCTTGAAGCATGAAGCTTTCTTT
many,TRBJ2-5,TRBD1,TRBV7-6,CASSSGQVETQYF,TGTGCCAGCAGCTCGGGACAGGTAGAGACCCAGTACTTC
.,TRBJ2-2,.,TRBV12-3/TRBV12-4,CASSRRRAKVYGGELFF,TGTGCCAGCAGTCGACGCCGGGCCAAGGTTTACGGCGGGGAGCTGTTTTTT
many,TRBJ1-4,TRBD1,TRBV12-3/TRBV12-4,CASSLYRGKLFF,TGTGCCAGCAGTTTGTACAGGGGGAAACTGTTTTTT
many,TRBJ2-1,TRBD2,TRBV5-1,CASGGGTSYNEQFF,TGCGCCAGCGGCGGGGGGACCTCCTACAATGAGCAGTTCTTC